This TCR beta chain was captured in a study of Graves' ophthalmopathy and Graves' hyperthyroidism. At the level of the study: Hyperthyroidism showing no ophthalmopathy within 18 months of follow-up was stable.

Study results and caveats: Blood also carried most expanded thyroid clonotypes exceeding 0.001 frequency.

This clonotype came up many times. Its antigen is unknown. It was on clinical symptoms, serum thyroxine, TRAb, thyroid ultrasound and orbital computed tomography that diagnosis relied. Amplified TCR beta CDR3 regions were obtained using RNA transcripts as template. In the first round, RT-PCR was carried out with HTBI primers, and a multiplex PCR formed the second round. TCRdb used MiXCR to reprocess the multiplex PCR reads, holding one entry per CDR3 protein. This table has approximately 1.2 million distinct CDR3 sequences, about 38% appearing once. The sequence derives from an adult man with Graves' hyperthyroidism. Sequencing input: peripheral blood or thyroid tissue (not recorded which).

CDR3 nucleotides: TGTGCCAGCAGCCCACCGGGACAGGGGCACCTCCTAACCTTC. Translation: CASSPPGQGHLLTF. The chain links TRBV9 to TRBJ1-2, with 10 bases aligning to TRBD1. The V gene's germline CDR1 is SGDLS and CDR2 YYNGEE. The length of the CDR3 is 14 residues. The V segment lost 4 bases and the J segment 14 bases; nucleotides outside the gene matches: 14.